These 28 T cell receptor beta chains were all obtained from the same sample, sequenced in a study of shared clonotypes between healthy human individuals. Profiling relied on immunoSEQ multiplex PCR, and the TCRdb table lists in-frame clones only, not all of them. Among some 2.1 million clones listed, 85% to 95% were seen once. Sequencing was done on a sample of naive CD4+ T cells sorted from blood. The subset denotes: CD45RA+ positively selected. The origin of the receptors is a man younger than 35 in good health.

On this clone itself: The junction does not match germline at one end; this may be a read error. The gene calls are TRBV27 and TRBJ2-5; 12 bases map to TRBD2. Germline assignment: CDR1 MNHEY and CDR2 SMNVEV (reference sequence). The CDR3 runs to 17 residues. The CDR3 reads CASSSPLAGGTQGTQYF. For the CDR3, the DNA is TGTGCCAGCAGTTCCCCTCTAGCGGGGGGGACCCAAGGGACCCAGTACTTC.

The CDR3 sequence is CASGGEGNQPQHF. The CDR3 DNA sequence: TGTGCCAGCGGGGGTGAAGGCAATCAGCCCCAGCATTTT. J is TRBJ1-5 and V is TRBV2; possible D gene TRBD1, 5 bases. V was clipped by 8 bases and J by 2 bases, with 10 bases between them. Germline assignment: CDR1 SNHLY and CDR2 FYNNEI. The CDR3 spans 13 residues.

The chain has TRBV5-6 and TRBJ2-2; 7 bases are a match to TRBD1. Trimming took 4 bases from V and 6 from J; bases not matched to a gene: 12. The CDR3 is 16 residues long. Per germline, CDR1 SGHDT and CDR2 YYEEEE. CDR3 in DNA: TGTGCCAGCAGCCCTGACAGGGAATCTCCGGCCGGGGAGCTGTTTTTT. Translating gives CASSPDRESPAGELFF.

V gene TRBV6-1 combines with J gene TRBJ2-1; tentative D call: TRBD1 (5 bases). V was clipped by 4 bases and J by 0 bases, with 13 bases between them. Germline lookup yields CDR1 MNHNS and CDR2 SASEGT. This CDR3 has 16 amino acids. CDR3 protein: CASSVFQGLSYNEQFF. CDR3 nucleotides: TGTGCCAGCAGTGTGTTTCAGGGCCTCTCCTACAATGAGCAGTTCTTC.

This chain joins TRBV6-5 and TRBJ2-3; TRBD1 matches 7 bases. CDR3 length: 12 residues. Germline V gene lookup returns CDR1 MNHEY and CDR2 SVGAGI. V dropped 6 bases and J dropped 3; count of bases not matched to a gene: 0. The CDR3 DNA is TGTGCCAGCAGGGGACAGACAGATACGCAGTATTTT. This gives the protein CASRGQTDTQYF.

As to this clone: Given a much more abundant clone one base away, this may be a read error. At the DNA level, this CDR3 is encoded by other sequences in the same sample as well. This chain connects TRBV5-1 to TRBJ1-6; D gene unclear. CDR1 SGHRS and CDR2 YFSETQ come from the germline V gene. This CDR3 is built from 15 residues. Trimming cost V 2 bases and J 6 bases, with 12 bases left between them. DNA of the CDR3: TGCGCCAGCAGCTTCGAAGGGAGGAGTAATTCACCCCTCCACTTT. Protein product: CASSFEGRSNSPLHF.

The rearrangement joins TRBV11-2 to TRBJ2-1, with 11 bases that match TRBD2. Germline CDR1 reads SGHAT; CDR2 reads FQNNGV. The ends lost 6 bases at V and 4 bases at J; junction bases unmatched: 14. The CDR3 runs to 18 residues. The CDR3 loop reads CASRGGPGLAVFYNEQFF. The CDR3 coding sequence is TGTGCCAGCAGGGGGGGCCCGGGACTAGCGGTTTTTTACAATGAGCAGTTCTTC.

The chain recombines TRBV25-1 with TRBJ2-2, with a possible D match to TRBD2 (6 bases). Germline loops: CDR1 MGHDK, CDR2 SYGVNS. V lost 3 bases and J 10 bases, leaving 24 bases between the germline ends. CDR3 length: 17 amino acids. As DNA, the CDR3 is TGTGCCAGCAGTGACCTACCGGGAGTGAGACCGGTCGAGGAGCTGTTTTTT. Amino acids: CASSDLPGVRPVEELFF. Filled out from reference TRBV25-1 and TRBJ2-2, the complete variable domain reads EADIYQTPRYLVIGTGKKITLECSQTMGHDKMYWYQQDPGMELHLIHYSYGVNSTEKGDLSSESTVSRIRTEHFPLTLESARPSHTSQYLCASSDLPGVRPVEELFFGEGSRLTVL.

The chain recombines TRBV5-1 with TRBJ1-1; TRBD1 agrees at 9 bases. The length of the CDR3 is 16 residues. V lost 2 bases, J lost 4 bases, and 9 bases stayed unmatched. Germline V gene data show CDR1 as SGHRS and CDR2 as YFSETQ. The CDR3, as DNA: TGCGCCAGCAGCTTCGACCCACAGGGGGCTAGCACTGAAGCTTTCTTT. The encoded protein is CASSFDPQGASTEAFF.

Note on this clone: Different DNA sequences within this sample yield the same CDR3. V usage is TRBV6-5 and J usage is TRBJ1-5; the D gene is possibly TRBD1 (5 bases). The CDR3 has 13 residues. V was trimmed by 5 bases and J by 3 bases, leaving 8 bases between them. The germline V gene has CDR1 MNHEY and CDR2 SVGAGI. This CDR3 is CASSQGFNQPQHF. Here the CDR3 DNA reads TGTGCCAGCAGTCAGGGATTCAATCAGCCCCAGCATTTT.

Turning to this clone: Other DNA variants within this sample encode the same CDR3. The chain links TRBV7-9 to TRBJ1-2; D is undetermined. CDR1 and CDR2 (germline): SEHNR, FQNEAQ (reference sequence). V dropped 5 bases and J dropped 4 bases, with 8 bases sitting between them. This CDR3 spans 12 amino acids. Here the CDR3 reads CASSPEGYGYTF. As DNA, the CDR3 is TGTGCCAGCAGCCCTGAAGGCTATGGCTACACCTTC.

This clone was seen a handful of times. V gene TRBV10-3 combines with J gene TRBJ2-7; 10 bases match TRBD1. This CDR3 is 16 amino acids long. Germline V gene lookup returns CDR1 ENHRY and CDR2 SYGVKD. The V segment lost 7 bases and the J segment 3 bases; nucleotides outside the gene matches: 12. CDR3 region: CAITDSAGQGIYEQYF. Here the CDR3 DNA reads TGTGCCATCACCGATAGTGCGGGACAGGGGATCTACGAGCAGTACTTC.

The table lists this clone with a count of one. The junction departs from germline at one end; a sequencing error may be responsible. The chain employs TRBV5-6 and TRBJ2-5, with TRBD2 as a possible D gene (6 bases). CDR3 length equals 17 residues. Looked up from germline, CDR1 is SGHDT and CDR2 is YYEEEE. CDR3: CASSLSARGYRQETRYF. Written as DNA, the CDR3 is TGTGCCAGCAGCCTTTCGGCCCGGGGGTACCGCCAAGAGACCCGGTACTTC.

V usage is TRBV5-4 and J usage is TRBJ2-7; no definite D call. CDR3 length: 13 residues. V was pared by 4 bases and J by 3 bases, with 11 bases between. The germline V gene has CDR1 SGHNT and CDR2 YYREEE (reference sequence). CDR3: CASSPPTGYEQYF. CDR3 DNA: TGTGCCAGCAGCCCCCCCACTGGCTACGAGCAGTACTTC. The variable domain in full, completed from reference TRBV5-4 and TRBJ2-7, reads ETGVTQSPTHLIKTRGQQVTLRCSSQSGHNTVSWYQQALGQGPQFIFQYYREEENGRGNFPPRFSGLQFPNYSSELNVNALELDDSALYLCASSPPTGYEQYFGPGTRLTVT.

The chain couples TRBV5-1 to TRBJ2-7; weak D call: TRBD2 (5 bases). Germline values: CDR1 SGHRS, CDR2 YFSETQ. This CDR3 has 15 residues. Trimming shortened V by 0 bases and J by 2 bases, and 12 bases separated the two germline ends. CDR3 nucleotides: TGCGCCAGCAGCTTGGTAGAGGGCTCACCCTACGAGCAGTACTTC. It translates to CASSLVEGSPYEQYF.

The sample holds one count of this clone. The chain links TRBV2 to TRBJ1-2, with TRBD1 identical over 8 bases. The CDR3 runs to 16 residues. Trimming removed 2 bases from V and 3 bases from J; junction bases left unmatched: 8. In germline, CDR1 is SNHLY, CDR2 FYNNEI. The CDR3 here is CASSEPWTGKDYGYTF. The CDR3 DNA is TGTGCCAGCAGTGAACCTTGGACAGGGAAGGACTATGGCTACACCTTC.

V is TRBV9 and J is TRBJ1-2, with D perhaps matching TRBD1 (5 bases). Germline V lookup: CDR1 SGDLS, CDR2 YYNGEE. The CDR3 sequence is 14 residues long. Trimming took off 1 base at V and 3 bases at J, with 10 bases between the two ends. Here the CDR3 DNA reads TGTGCCAGCAGCGTACGGGGGAGCGACTATGGCTACACCTTC. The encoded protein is CASSVRGSDYGYTF. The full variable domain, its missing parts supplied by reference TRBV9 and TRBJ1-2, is DSGVTQTPKHLITATGQRVTLRCSPRSGDLSVYWYQQSLDQGLQFLIQYYNGEERAKGNILERFSAQQFPDLHSELNLSSLELGDSALYFCASSVRGSDYGYTFGSGTRLTVV.

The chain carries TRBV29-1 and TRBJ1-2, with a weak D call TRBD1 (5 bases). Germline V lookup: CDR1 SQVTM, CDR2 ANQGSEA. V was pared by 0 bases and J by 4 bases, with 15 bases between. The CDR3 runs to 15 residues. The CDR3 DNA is TGCAGCGTTGAAGATAGGGCAGGGTCGGGCTATGGCTACACCTTC. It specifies CSVEDRAGSGYGYTF.

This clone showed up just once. CDR3 amino acids: CASRTPGVDTQYF. The CDR3 DNA follows: TGTGCCAGCAGGACTCCAGGGGTAGATACGCAGTATTTT. The V call is TRBV6-5, the J call TRBJ2-3, with a tentative D call TRBD1 (6 bases). V shed 6 bases and J shed 5 bases, with 12 bases lying between them. The V gene's germline CDR1 is MNHEY and CDR2 SVGAGI. The CDR3 contains 13 residues.

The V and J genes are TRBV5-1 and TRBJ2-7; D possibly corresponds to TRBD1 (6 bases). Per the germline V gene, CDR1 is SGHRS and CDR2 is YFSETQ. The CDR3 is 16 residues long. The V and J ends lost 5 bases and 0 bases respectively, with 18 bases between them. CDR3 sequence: CASRGQGTPTSYEQYF. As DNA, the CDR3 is TGCGCCAGCAGAGGCCAGGGGACCCCTACCTCCTACGAGCAGTACTTC.

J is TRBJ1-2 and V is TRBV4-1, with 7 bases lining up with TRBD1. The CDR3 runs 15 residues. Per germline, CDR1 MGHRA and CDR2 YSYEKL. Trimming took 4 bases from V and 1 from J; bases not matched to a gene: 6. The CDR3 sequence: CASSRDSAVNYGYTF. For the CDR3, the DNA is TGCGCCAGCAGCCGGGACAGCGCGGTTAACTATGGCTACACCTTC.

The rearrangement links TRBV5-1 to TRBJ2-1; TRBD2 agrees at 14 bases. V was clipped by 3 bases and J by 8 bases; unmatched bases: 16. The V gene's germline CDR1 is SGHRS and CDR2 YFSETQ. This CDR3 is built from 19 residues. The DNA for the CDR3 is TGCGCCAGCAGCTCCCGTGGCGGCAGGGGACTAGCGGGAGACTATGAGCAGTTCTTC. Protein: CASSSRGGRGLAGDYEQFF.

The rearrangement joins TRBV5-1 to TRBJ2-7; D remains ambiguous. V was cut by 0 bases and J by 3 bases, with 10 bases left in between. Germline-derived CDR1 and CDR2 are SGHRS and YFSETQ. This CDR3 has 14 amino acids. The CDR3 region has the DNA TGCGCCAGCAGCTTGGATCTGAGACTCTACGAGCAGTACTTC. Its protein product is CASSLDLRLYEQYF.

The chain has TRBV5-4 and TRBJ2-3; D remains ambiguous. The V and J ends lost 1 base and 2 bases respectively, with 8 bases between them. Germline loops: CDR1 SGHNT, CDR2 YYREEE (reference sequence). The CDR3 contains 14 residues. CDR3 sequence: CASSLKASTDTQYF. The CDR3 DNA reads TGTGCCAGCAGCTTGAAGGCCTCCACAGATACGCAGTATTTT. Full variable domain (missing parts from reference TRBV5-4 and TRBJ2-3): ETGVTQSPTHLIKTRGQQVTLRCSSQSGHNTVSWYQQALGQGPQFIFQYYREEENGRGNFPPRFSGLQFPNYSSELNVNALELDDSALYLCASSLKASTDTQYFGPGTRLTVL.

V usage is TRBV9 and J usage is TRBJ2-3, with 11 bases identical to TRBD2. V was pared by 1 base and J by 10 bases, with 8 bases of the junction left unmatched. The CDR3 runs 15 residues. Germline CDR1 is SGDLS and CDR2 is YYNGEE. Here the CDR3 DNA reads TGTGCCAGCAGCGTAAACCCACTAGCGGGAGACGCGCAGTATTTT. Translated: CASSVNPLAGDAQYF.

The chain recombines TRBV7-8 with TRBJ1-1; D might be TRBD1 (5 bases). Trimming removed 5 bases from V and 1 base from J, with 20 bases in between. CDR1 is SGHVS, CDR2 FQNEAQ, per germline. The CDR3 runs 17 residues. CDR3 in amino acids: CASSPRDFILRNTEAFF. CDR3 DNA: TGTGCCAGCAGCCCCAGGGATTTTATCCTTAGGAACACTGAAGCTTTCTTT.

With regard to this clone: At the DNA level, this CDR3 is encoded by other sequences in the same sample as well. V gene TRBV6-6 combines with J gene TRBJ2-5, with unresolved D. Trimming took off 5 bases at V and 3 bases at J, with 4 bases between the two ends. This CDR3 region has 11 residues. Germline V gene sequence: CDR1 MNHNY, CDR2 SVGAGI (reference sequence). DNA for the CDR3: TGTGCCAGCAGTGTCAAAGAGACCCAGTACTTC. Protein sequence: CASSVKETQYF.

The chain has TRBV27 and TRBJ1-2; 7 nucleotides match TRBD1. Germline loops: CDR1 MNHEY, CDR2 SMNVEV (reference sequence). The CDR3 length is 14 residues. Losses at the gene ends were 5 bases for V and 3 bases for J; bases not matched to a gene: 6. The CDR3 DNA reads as TGTGCCAGCAGTCCTTCCGACAGGGACTATGGCTACACCTTC. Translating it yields CASSPSDRDYGYTF.